The 5 T cell receptor beta chains in this list originate from one sample, sequenced in a study of sequential checkpoint blockade in melanoma (dated by TCRdb to between 2019 and 2020). Receptors were amplified or captured by the immunoSEQ multiplex PCR assay. Here the immuneACCESS table is served through TCRdb, limited to in-frame sequences with V and J called. Missing clones are a known gap in these copies; in checked studies unresolved V genes cover under half, and the rest lacks a known reason. The table for this sample lists roughly 10,000 clones; more than 70% of them were counted only once. The ten largest account for roughly 13% of the sample. Per the publication, the treatment or condition label means: randomized to nivolumab then ipilimumab (arm A) or the reverse (arm B). The specimen comprised CD8+ T cells sorted from blood (inferred from file names), sampled from a patient given nivolumab and ipilimumab in sequence. Source of these receptors: a human donor with melanoma.

This clone was observed a handful of times. The chain links TRBV9 to TRBJ1-4; no definite D call. Germline values: CDR1 SGDLS, CDR2 YYNGEE. The CDR3 has 14 amino acids. Trimming pared 3 bases from V and 8 bases from J, leaving 14 bases between. The CDR3 loop reads CASSAQLTTEKLFF. As DNA, the CDR3 is TGTGCCAGCAGCGCACAATTAACAACCGAAAAACTGTTTTTT.

The chain combines TRBV7-8 with TRBJ2-2; D possibly corresponds to TRBD2 (6 bases). Trimming left V 0 bases short and J 0 bases short, with 11 bases between. The germline CDR1 and CDR2 sequences are SGHVS and FQNEAQ. The CDR3 consists of 17 residues. The CDR3 coding sequence is TGTGCCAGCAGCTTAGCAGGGTCGGGGGCGAACACCGGGGAGCTGTTTTTT. Translated: CASSLAGSGANTGELFF.

This clone was observed once. This chain uses TRBV6-6 with TRBJ1-1; unclear D gene. Germline CDR1 is MNHNY and CDR2 is SVGAGI (reference sequence). CDR3 length equals 11 residues. V shed 6 bases and J shed 1 base, with 3 bases lying between them. The CDR3 bases are TGTGCCAGCAGCAGGAACACTGAAGCTTTCTTT. It encodes CASSRNTEAFF.

The chain has TRBV5-1 and TRBJ2-7, with 8 bases that match TRBD2. Germline lookup yields CDR1 SGHRS and CDR2 YFSETQ. This CDR3 has 15 amino acids. V was clipped by 5 bases and J by 5 bases; unmatched bases: 12. CDR3 in DNA: TGCGCCAGCAGTCCCGGGACTAGTAGAGATGACGAGCAGTACGTC. This translates into CASSPGTSRDDEQYV.

The chain couples TRBV7-9 to TRBJ1-2, with D maybe TRBD1 (6 bases). V lost 4 bases to trimming and J lost 2 bases, with 14 bases between them. The length of the CDR3 is 15 residues. Germline V gives CDR1 SEHNR, CDR2 FQNEAQ (reference sequence). The CDR3 loop is CASSSNTGTNYGYTF. The CDR3 DNA reads as TGTGCCAGCAGCTCCAACACCGGGACAAACTATGGCTACACCTTC.